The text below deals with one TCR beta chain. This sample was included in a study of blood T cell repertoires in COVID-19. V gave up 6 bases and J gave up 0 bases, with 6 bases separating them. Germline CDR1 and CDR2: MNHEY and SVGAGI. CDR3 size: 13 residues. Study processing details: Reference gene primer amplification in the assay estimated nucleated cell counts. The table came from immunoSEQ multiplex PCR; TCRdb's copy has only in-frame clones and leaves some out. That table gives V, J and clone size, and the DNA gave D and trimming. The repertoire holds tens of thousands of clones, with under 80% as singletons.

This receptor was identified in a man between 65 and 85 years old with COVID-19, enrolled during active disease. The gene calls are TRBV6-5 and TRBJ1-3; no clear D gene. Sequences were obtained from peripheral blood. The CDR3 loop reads CASSANSGNTIYF. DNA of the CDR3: TGTGCCAGCAGCGCGAACTCTGGAAACACCATATATTTT.